Listed here are 26 T cell receptor beta chains from one sample, sequenced in a study of beta chain features in type 1 diabetes. Investigators reverse transcribed all isolated RNA, so they sequenced expressed TCRB transcripts. The repertoire was sequenced with immunoSEQ multiplex PCR; TCRdb's copy has only in-frame clones and lacks some. The sample shows hundreds of thousands of clones, approximately 14% of them seen only once. These receptors have no known antigen. Study results and limitations: When Type 1 diabetes patients were examined, their TCRB CDR3s proved moderately but significantly shorter in all four CD4+ subsets.

The specimen sequenced was naive CD4+ T cells from blood. The origin of the receptors is a man aged 25 to 45 with type 1 diabetes.

CDR3: CAWTSGSWGVEQFF. The CDR3 DNA reads as TGTGCCTGGACTAGCGGGAGTTGGGGAGTTGAGCAGTTCTTC. This chain uses TRBV30 with TRBJ2-1; TRBD2 matches 10 bases. CDR3 size: 14 residues. Trimming removed 4 bases from V and 9 bases from J; junction bases left unmatched: 9. Germline V gene lookup returns CDR1 GTSNPN and CDR2 SVGIG (reference sequence).

The CDR3 DNA follows: TGTGCCAGCTCACCACCGGTCAGGAACACTGAAGCTTTCTTT. It specifies CASSPPVRNTEAFF. The chain links TRBV18 to TRBJ1-1; D is uncertain. Germline assignment: CDR1 KGHSH and CDR2 LQKENI. The V end lost 0 bases, the J end lost 1 base, and 6 bases lay between the germline ends. This CDR3 is 14 amino acids long. The variable domain in full, completed from reference TRBV18 and TRBJ1-1, reads NAGVMQNPRHLVRRRGQEARLRCSPMKGHSHVYWYRQLPEEGLKFMVYLQKENIIDESGMPKERFSAEFPKEGPSILRIQQVVRGDSAAYFCASSPPVRNTEAFFGQGTRLTVV.

The rearrangement joins TRBV7-2 to TRBJ1-4; D might be TRBD1 (6 bases). With 5 bases removed from V and 4 bases from J, the gap between germline ends came to 14 bases. CDR3 length equals 15 residues. Germline values: CDR1 SGHTA, CDR2 FQGNSA. The DNA of the CDR3 is TGTGCCAGCAGCCCAGGACAGACGGTTAATGAAAAACTGTTTTTT. This sequence encodes CASSPGQTVNEKLFF.

CDR3 sequence: CASSIFRSGANVLTF. Written as DNA, the CDR3 is TGTGCCAGTAGTATATTCCGCTCTGGGGCCAACGTCCTGACTTTC. J is TRBJ2-6 and V is TRBV19; no reliable D call. CDR3 size: 15 residues. Germline CDR1 reads LNHDA; CDR2 reads SQIVND (reference sequence). V lost 2 bases, J lost 0 bases, and 5 bases lay in between.

The rearrangement uses TRBV6-5 and TRBJ1-5; D gene uncertain. CDR1 and CDR2 (germline): MNHEY, SVGAGI. The CDR3 contains 12 residues. V was shortened by 6 bases and J by 2 bases, with 5 bases between the two germline ends. The CDR3 loop is CASREGNQPQHF. In nucleotides, the CDR3 is TGTGCCAGCAGGGAGGGCAATCAGCCCCAGCATTTT.

V gene TRBV4-2 combines with J gene TRBJ2-1, with TRBD2 matching 8 bases. Germline V gene lookup returns CDR1 LGHNA and CDR2 YNFKEQ. J lost 9 bases, V lost 5 bases, and 9 bases had no gene match. The CDR3 extends over 14 amino acids. DNA for the CDR3: TGTGCCAGCAGCTTTCCCGGGACTAGAACTGAGCAGTTCTTC. This sequence encodes CASSFPGTRTEQFF.

CDR3 region: CASSLAGALIEQYF. The CDR3 bases are TGCGCCAGCAGCTTGGCGGGAGCCCTTATCGAGCAGTACTTC. V is TRBV5-1 and J is TRBJ2-7, with a weak D call TRBD2 (6 bases). The CDR3 runs to 14 residues. The germline V gene has CDR1 SGHRS and CDR2 YFSETQ. V was cut by 0 bases and J by 6 bases, with 13 bases left in between.

The gene calls are TRBV6-5 and TRBJ2-7, with 7 bases identical to TRBD1. In germline, CDR1 is MNHEY, CDR2 SVGAGI. The CDR3 sequence is 15 residues long. With V trimmed by 0 bases and J by 6 bases, 8 bases remained unmatched. The CDR3 is CASSYSTGRNGEQYF. CDR3 nucleotide sequence: TGTGCCAGCAGTTACTCGACAGGGCGGAACGGCGAGCAGTACTTC.

Here the CDR3 reads CATSSGGGNKMNTEAFF. CDR3 bases: TGTGCCACCAGCAGTGGAGGGGGCAATAAGATGAACACTGAAGCTTTCTTT. V is TRBV15 and J is TRBJ1-1, with 7 nucleotides matching TRBD1. The germline CDR1 and CDR2 sequences are LNHNV and YYDKDF (reference sequence). J gave up 0 bases and V 3 bases, and 10 bases lay outside the gene matches. The CDR3 is 17 amino acids.

The sample holds a few counts of this clone. Written as DNA, the CDR3 is TGCGCCAGCAGCAACAGCTATGGCTACACCTTC. Translating gives CASSNSYGYTF. V and J are TRBV5-1 and TRBJ1-2; D remains unclear. The CDR3 contains 11 residues. V was clipped by 4 bases and J by 4 bases, with 5 bases between them. CDR1 is SGHRS and CDR2 is YFSETQ in the germline V gene.

The chain combines TRBV7-2 with TRBJ1-1; 7 nucleotides line up with TRBD1. The CDR3 spans 13 residues. V trimming: 4 bases; J trimming: 8 bases; junction bases outside the gene matches: 7. Per the germline V gene, CDR1 is SGHTA and CDR2 is FQGNSA. The DNA of the CDR3 is TGTGCCAGCAGCTACAAGACAGGGTCAGAAGCTTTCTTT. Protein: CASSYKTGSEAFF.

This chain links TRBV5-4 with TRBJ2-7; 10 bases map to TRBD1. Germline V gene data show CDR1 as SGHNT and CDR2 as YYREEE (reference sequence). This CDR3 region has 14 residues. Unmatched junction bases numbered 7, after V lost 4 bases and J lost 6 bases. This CDR3 reads CASSAIRTGGEQYF. CDR3 DNA: TGTGCCAGCAGCGCCATTCGGACAGGGGGCGAGCAGTACTTC. The full variable domain, with the rest looked up from reference TRBV5-4 and TRBJ2-7, is ETGVTQSPTHLIKTRGQQVTLRCSSQSGHNTVSWYQQALGQGPQFIFQYYREEENGRGNFPPRFSGLQFPNYSSELNVNALELDDSALYLCASSAIRTGGEQYFGPGTRLTVT.

This clone was detected only a few times. The J gene is TRBJ2-7, the V gene TRBV30; 8 bases map to TRBD1. The CDR3 sequence is 13 residues long. V shed 5 bases, J shed 2 bases, and the junction held 5 bases outside the gene matches. The germline V gene encodes CDR1 GTSNPN and CDR2 SVGIG (reference sequence). CDR3 sequence: CAWSWTGPYEQYF. CDR3 DNA: TGTGCCTGGTCCTGGACAGGGCCCTACGAGCAGTACTTC.

There are a few counts of this clone. The CDR3 end shows no conserved phenylalanine or tryptophan, and so a read error is likely. Because the CDR3's place on the DNA is in doubt, the DNA is left out and the CDR3 is given as listed by TCRdb. This CDR3 reads CASSQAFSGRAY. This chain connects TRBV28 to TRBJ2-7; the D call TRBD2 from the table was never checked on the DNA. The length of the CDR3 is 12 amino acids, counting both ends. Germline V gene lookup returns CDR1 MDHEN and CDR2 SYDVKM.

This rearrangement joins TRBV30 to TRBJ2-7, with TRBD2 matching over 11 bases. The germline V gene encodes CDR1 GTSNPN and CDR2 SVGIG (reference sequence). The junction had 4 bases not matched to a gene; V was cut back by 3 bases and J by 6 bases. The CDR3 is 13 residues long. CDR3 coding DNA: TGTGCCTGGAGACTAGCGGGAGCAGGCGAGCAGTACTTC. It encodes CAWRLAGAGEQYF. Filled out from reference TRBV30 and TRBJ2-7, the complete variable domain reads SQTIHQWPATLVQPVGSPLSLECTVEGTSNPNLYWYRQAAGRGLQLLFYSVGIGQISSEVPQNLSASRPQDRQFILSSKKLLLSDSGFYLCAWRLAGAGEQYFGPGTRLTVT.

This clone was counted a single time. J is TRBJ2-3 and V is TRBV19; maybe TRBD1 (6 bases). V lost 4 bases to trimming and J lost 3 bases, with 8 bases between them. Germline CDR1 is LNHDA and CDR2 is SQIVND (reference sequence). This CDR3 is 13 amino acids long. The CDR3 coding sequence is TGTGCCAGTAGTAGCACAGGGACAGATACGCAGTATTTT. Its translation is CASSSTGTDTQYF.

The chain uses TRBV5-1 and TRBJ2-3; TRBD1 is a possible D gene (5 bases). This CDR3 has 12 residues. Trimming left V 4 bases short and J 5 bases short, with 8 bases between. Germline lookup yields CDR1 SGHRS and CDR2 YFSETQ. This CDR3 reads CASSADRDTQYF. DNA of the CDR3: TGCGCCAGCAGCGCAGACAGAGATACGCAGTATTTT.

This clone came up a few times. The chain joins TRBV7-2 to TRBJ2-7; TRBD2 aligns across 7 bases. The CDR3 covers 12 residues. Germline CDR1 is SGHTA and CDR2 is FQGNSA. Trimming removed 5 bases from V and 6 bases from J; junction bases left unmatched: 4. For the CDR3, the DNA is TGTGCCAGCAGCCTGACTAGCTCCGAGCAGTACTTC. Its translation: CASSLTSSEQYF.

This clone occurred a few times. J is TRBJ1-2 and V is TRBV9; D perhaps matches TRBD1 (6 bases). CDR3 length: 13 residues. Per the germline V gene, CDR1 is SGDLS and CDR2 is YYNGEE. Trimming removed 4 bases at V and 3 bases at J, with 10 bases between. For the CDR3, the DNA is TGTGCCAGCAGCCCTTGGACAGACTATGGCTACACCTTC. As protein: CASSPWTDYGYTF.

This clone has only a few counts. This chain links TRBV4-3 with TRBJ1-2, with 8 nucleotides matching TRBD1. V was pared by 4 bases and J by 4 bases, with 8 bases of the junction left unmatched. Germline CDR1 is LGHNA and CDR2 is YSLEER. This CDR3 contains 15 residues. The CDR3 reads CASSPAAGGSYGYTF. The CDR3 DNA follows: TGCGCCAGCAGCCCGGCGGCAGGGGGCTCCTATGGCTACACCTTC.

The V call is TRBV6-1, the J call TRBJ1-1, with D tentatively TRBD1 (5 bases). The CDR3 contains 13 residues. Trimming took off 1 base at V and 4 bases at J, with 7 bases between the two ends. In germline, CDR1 is MNHNS, CDR2 SASEGT. Written as DNA, the CDR3 is TGTGCCAGCAGTGAAGTGGGGGGCACTGAAGCTTTCTTT. Protein product: CASSEVGGTEAFF.

The V and J genes are TRBV5-1 and TRBJ1-2; D is unclear. CDR3 length: 18 amino acids. The germline V and J ends were trimmed by 0 bases and 0 bases, with 18 bases remaining between them. Germline lookup yields CDR1 SGHRS and CDR2 YFSETQ. The CDR3 nucleotides are TGCGCCAGCAGCTTGGTCCCGATCACTATCACAACTAACTATGGCTACACCTTC. Translation: CASSLVPITITTNYGYTF.

This clone has only a few counts. The V and J genes are TRBV20-1 and TRBJ2-1; D possibly corresponds to TRBD2 (5 bases). The V and J ends lost 6 bases and 7 bases respectively, with 10 bases between them. Germline values: CDR1 DFQATT, CDR2 SNEGSKA (reference sequence). This CDR3 has 11 amino acids. As DNA, the CDR3 is TGCAGTGCCCCTCGGAGGAATGAGCAGTTCTTC. The encoded protein is CSAPRRNEQFF.

The chain couples TRBV29-1 to TRBJ2-1, with D maybe TRBD2 (6 bases). The CDR3 extends over 12 amino acids. Trimming pared 7 bases from V and 4 bases from J, leaving 11 bases between. From germline, CDR1 is SQVTM and CDR2 ANQGSEA. The CDR3 DNA reads as TGCAGCGGGGAGGCGGATTACAATGAGCAGTTCTTC. Amino acid sequence: CSGEADYNEQFF.

This chain joins TRBV5-1 and TRBJ2-5, with TRBD2 matching over 7 bases. The CDR3 is made up of 13 amino acids. The germline V gene encodes CDR1 SGHRS and CDR2 YFSETQ. V lost 3 bases to trimming and J lost 5 bases; unmatched junction nucleotides: 4. The CDR3 is CASSSTSLETQYF. DNA for the CDR3: TGCGCCAGCAGCTCGACTAGCCTGGAGACCCAGTACTTC. Variable domain in full (rest from reference TRBV5-1 and TRBJ2-5): KAGVTQTPRYLIKTRGQQVTLSCSPISGHRSVSWYQQTPGQGLQFLFEYFSETQRNKGNFPGRFSGRQFSNSRSEMNVSTLELGDSALYLCASSSTSLETQYFGPGTRLLVL.

This clone was detected a few times. The chain uses TRBV28 and TRBJ1-2; D is possibly TRBD1 (5 bases). V was clipped by 5 bases and J by 8 bases, with 12 bases between them. This CDR3 has 12 amino acids. Germline V lookup: CDR1 MDHEN, CDR2 SYDVKM. The CDR3 DNA is TGTGCCAGCAGTACAGGTGGTTACGGCTACACCTTC. Protein sequence: CASSTGGYGYTF.